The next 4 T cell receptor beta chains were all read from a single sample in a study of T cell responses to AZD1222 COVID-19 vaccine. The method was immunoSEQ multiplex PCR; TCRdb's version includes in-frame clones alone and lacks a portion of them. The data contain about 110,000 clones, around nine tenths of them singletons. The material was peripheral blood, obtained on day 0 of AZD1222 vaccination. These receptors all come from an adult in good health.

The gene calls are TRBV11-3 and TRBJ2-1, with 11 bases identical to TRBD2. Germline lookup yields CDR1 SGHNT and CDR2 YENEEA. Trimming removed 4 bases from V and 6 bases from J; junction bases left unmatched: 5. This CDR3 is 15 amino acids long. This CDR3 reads CASSSIAGGSNEQFF. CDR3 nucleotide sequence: TGTGCCAGCAGCTCTATAGCGGGGGGGAGCAATGAGCAGTTCTTC.

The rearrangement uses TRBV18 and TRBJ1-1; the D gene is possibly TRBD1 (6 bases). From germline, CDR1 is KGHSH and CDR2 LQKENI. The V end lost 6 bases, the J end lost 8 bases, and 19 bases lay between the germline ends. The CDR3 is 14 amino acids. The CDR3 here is CASSPIQRTEEAFF. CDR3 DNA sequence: TGTGCCAGCTCGCCTATACAAAGGACAGAAGAAGCTTTCTTT.

This CDR3 is CATSLAADTQYF. The CDR3 bases are TGTGCCACCAGCCTGGCCGCGGATACGCAGTATTTT. The genes are TRBV15 and TRBJ2-3; no reliable D call. Germline V gene lookup returns CDR1 LNHNV and CDR2 YYDKDF (reference sequence). V lost 5 bases and J lost 6, with 9 bases in between. CDR3 length equals 12 residues.

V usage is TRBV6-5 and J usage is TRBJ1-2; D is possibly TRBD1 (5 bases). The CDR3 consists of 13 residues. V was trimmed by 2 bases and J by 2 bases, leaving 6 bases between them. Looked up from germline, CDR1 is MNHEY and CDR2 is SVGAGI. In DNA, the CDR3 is TGTGCCAGCAGTTACGAGGGGAACTATGGCTACACCTTC. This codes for CASSYEGNYGYTF.